The 24 T cell receptor beta chains given below trace back to one sample, sequenced in a study of CD8 T cells in Susac syndrome. After extraction with the RNeasy kit, roughly 0.45 to 1 ug of the RNA was reverse transcribed using random hexamers. From the immunoSEQ multiplex PCR reads, TCRdb called clonotypes with MiXCR, one entry per CDR3 protein. The sample holds some 180,000 distinct CDR3 sequences; approximately 93% are singletons and the top ten take 0.1%. Sequenced: CD4+ T cells from PBMCs. The receptors originated from a human donor in good health.

This clonotype came up a few times. The chain employs TRBV29-1 and TRBJ2-2, with a tentative D call TRBD2 (5 bases). The CDR3 spans 13 residues. Germline V gives CDR1 SQVTM, CDR2 ANQGSEA. Trimming took off 3 bases at V and 2 bases at J, with 7 bases between the two ends. The CDR3, as DNA: TGCAGCGTTGACGAGGGAAACACCGGGGAGCTGTTTTTT. Translating gives CSVDEGNTGELFF.

This sequence joins TRBV7-3 and TRBJ1-1; 8 bases line up with TRBD1. There are 12 residues in the CDR3. The germline V gene has CDR1 SGHTA and CDR2 FQGTGA. The junction had 4 bases not matched to a gene; V was cut back by 3 bases and J by 10 bases. CDR3 DNA sequence: TGTGCCAGCAGCTTCGACAGGGGTAGAGCTTTCTTT. Translating it yields CASSFDRGRAFF.

V and J are TRBV5-6 and TRBJ2-1; 9 positions agree with TRBD2. V trimming: 6 bases; J trimming: 8 bases; junction bases outside the gene matches: 9. CDR1 is SGHDT and CDR2 is YYEEEE in the germline V gene. There are 14 residues in the CDR3. CDR3 amino acids: CASKAGGLWDEQFF. The CDR3 nucleotides are TGTGCCAGCAAAGCGGGGGGCCTATGGGATGAGCAGTTCTTC.

This chain links TRBV7-9 with TRBJ2-3; 8 bases fit TRBD2. V was clipped by 5 bases and J by 3 bases; unmatched bases: 10. The germline V gene has CDR1 SEHNR and CDR2 FQNEAQ (reference sequence). The CDR3 is 16 amino acids. The CDR3, as DNA: TGTGCCAGCAGCCCCATGGCGGGGGGTAAGACAGATACGCAGTATTTT. It yields the protein CASSPMAGGKTDTQYF.

The chain has TRBV5-1 and TRBJ2-1, with 8 bases that match TRBD1. Germline trimming cut 5 bases from V and 7 bases from J; bases unmatched to any gene: 5. CDR3 size: 13 residues. Germline V gives CDR1 SGHRS, CDR2 YFSETQ. The CDR3: CASRPGQDNEQFF. As DNA, the CDR3 is TGCGCCAGCAGACCGGGACAGGATAATGAGCAGTTCTTC.

Comment on this clonotype: Because the CDR3's place on the DNA is in doubt, the DNA is left out and the CDR3 is given as listed by TCRdb. The rearrangement joins TRBV24-1 to TRBJ1-4; the table's D call of TRBD1 was not tested on the DNA. The CDR3 numbers 15 amino acids, ends counted. Germline lookup yields CDR1 KGHDR and CDR2 SFDVKD. CDR3 sequence: CATSSSGTGYEKLFF.

The gene calls are TRBV30 and TRBJ1-1, with D possibly TRBD1 on 6 matching bases. Germline V CDR1 and CDR2: GTSNPN, SVGIG (reference sequence). V lost 2 bases and J lost 4, with 17 bases in between. The CDR3 length is 15 residues. The CDR3 is CAWSLTGTPTTEAFF. The CDR3 DNA is TGTGCCTGGAGTTTAACCGGGACACCCACCACTGAAGCTTTCTTT. The variable domain in full, with the rest retrieved from reference TRBV30 and TRBJ1-1, is SQTIHQWPATLVQPVGSPLSLECTVEGTSNPNLYWYRQAAGRGLQLLFYSVGIGQISSEVPQNLSASRPQDRQFILSSKKLLLSDSGFYLCAWSLTGTPTTEAFFGQGTRLTVV.

The chain recombines TRBV11-2 with TRBJ2-5, with a tentative D call TRBD1 (5 bases). Per germline, CDR1 SGHAT and CDR2 FQNNGV. The V end lost 2 bases, the J end lost 5 bases, and 9 bases lay between the germline ends. The CDR3 consists of 13 residues. The CDR3 region has the DNA TGTGCCAGCAGCTTACAGGGCCCCGAGACCCAGTACTTC. As protein: CASSLQGPETQYF. The full variable domain, its missing parts supplied by reference TRBV11-2 and TRBJ2-5, is EAGVAQSPRYKIIEKRQSVAFWCNPISGHATLYWYQQILGQGPKLLIQFQNNGVVDDSQLPKDRFSAERLKGVDSTLKIQPAKLEDSAVYLCASSLQGPETQYFGPGTRLLVL.

The chain recombines TRBV5-6 with TRBJ1-3, with a tentative D call TRBD1 (5 bases). Trimming took off 2 bases at V and 6 bases at J, with 9 bases between the two ends. This CDR3 comprises 13 residues. CDR1 is SGHDT and CDR2 is YYEEEE in the germline V gene. The DNA for the CDR3 is TGTGCCAGCAGCTTAGGGGCTGAAAACACCATATATTTT. The encoded protein is CASSLGAENTIYF.

About this clonotype: A junction boundary mismatches the germline segment, possibly from a read error. The chain has TRBV7-7 and TRBJ2-2; the match to TRBD1 covers 11 bases. Germline V lookup: CDR1 SSHAT, CDR2 FNYEAQ (reference sequence). The length of the CDR3 is 15 residues. The CDR3 DNA reads TGTGCTAGCAGCCCGGGACAGGGGGGCACCGGGGAGCTGTTTTTT. It codes for CASSPGQGGTGELFF.

The J gene is TRBJ2-7, the V gene TRBV23-1; tentatively, D is TRBD1 (6 bases). TRBV23-1 is treated as an ORF (open reading frame) with a function not yet certain. The CDR3 runs to 16 residues. Trimming left V 4 bases short and J 0 bases short, with 16 bases between. The CDR3 region has the DNA TGCGCCAGCAGTCCGACAGGCCTTTCGCTCTCCTACGAGCAGTACTTC. Protein: CASSPTGLSLSYEQYF.

The chain carries TRBV12-3 or TRBV12-4 and TRBJ2-3, with D unresolved. This CDR3 is built from 13 residues. With 7 bases removed from V and 5 bases from J, the gap between germline ends came to 13 bases. The CDR3: CASIKTARDTQYF. CDR3 sequence (DNA): TGTGCCAGCATTAAAACAGCTAGAGATACGCAGTATTTT.

J is TRBJ2-3 and V is TRBV5-1, with D possibly TRBD1 on 5 matching bases. Trimming stripped 1 base from V and 1 base from J, with 10 bases between. CDR3 length: 15 residues. From germline, CDR1 is SGHRS and CDR2 YFSETQ. The chain's CDR3 is CASSLIGVGTDTQYF. The CDR3 nucleotides read TGCGCCAGCAGCTTGATAGGGGTCGGCACAGATACGCAGTATTTT.

The rearrangement links TRBV9 to TRBJ2-1; perhaps TRBD2 as D (5 bases). Germline V gene sequence: CDR1 SGDLS, CDR2 YYNGEE. This CDR3 region has 13 residues. The ends were cut back, 4 bases at V and 3 bases at J, with 8 bases in the middle. This CDR3 reads CASSSGNYNEQFF. The DNA of the CDR3 is TGTGCCAGCAGCTCGGGGAACTACAATGAGCAGTTCTTC.

V and J are TRBV29-1 and TRBJ2-2; weak D call: TRBD1 (6 bases). The germline gives CDR1 SQVTM, CDR2 ANQGSEA. The CDR3 runs to 14 residues. V was clipped by 7 bases and J by 5 bases, with 17 bases between them. The CDR3 is CSAKSGALTGELFF. In DNA form, the CDR3 reads TGCAGCGCCAAATCAGGGGCGCTGACCGGGGAGCTGTTTTTT.

This rearrangement joins TRBV7-2 to TRBJ2-7; D gene unclear. From germline, CDR1 is SGHTA and CDR2 FQGNSA. V was trimmed by 5 bases and J by 5 bases, leaving 7 bases between them. The CDR3 has 11 amino acids. As DNA, the CDR3 is TGTGCCAGCAGCCCCCTGAACGAGCAGTACTTC. Encoded protein: CASSPLNEQYF. Full variable domain (remainder filled in from reference TRBV7-2 and TRBJ2-7): GAGVSQSPSNKVTEKGKDVELRCDPISGHTALYWYRQSLGQGLEFLIYFQGNSAPDKSGLPSDRFSAERTGGSVSTLTIQRTQQEDSAVYLCASSPLNEQYFGPGTRLTVT.

The chain uses TRBV29-1 and TRBJ1-2; D perhaps matches TRBD1 (5 bases). This CDR3 is 11 amino acids long. The ends were cut back, 6 bases at V and 8 bases at J, with 13 bases in the middle. Germline V lookup: CDR1 SQVTM, CDR2 ANQGSEA. CDR3: CSVTGGLGYTF. As DNA, the CDR3 is TGCAGCGTCACCGGGGGGTTAGGCTACACCTTC.

This clonotype was found once. V gene TRBV19 combines with J gene TRBJ1-1; 7 positions match TRBD1. V was clipped by 4 bases and J by 5 bases; unmatched bases: 13. The CDR3 covers 16 residues. From germline, CDR1 is LNHDA and CDR2 SQIVND (reference sequence). The CDR3: CASSRDRSIGTTEAFF. The CDR3 nucleotides are TGTGCCAGTAGTAGGGACAGATCGATTGGGACTACTGAAGCTTTCTTT.

The V and J genes are TRBV7-2 and TRBJ2-1; D may be TRBD2 (6 bases). V lost 0 bases to trimming and J lost 2 bases, with 11 bases between them. The length of the CDR3 is 16 residues. CDR1 is SGHTA, CDR2 FQGNSA, per germline. CDR3 protein: CASSLALGTAYNEQFF. The CDR3 DNA reads as TGTGCCAGCAGCTTAGCGCTGGGGACTGCCTACAATGAGCAGTTCTTC.

V usage is TRBV11-2 and J usage is TRBJ2-5, with D possibly being TRBD1 (6 bases). Looked up from germline, CDR1 is SGHAT and CDR2 is FQNNGV. V lost 5 bases, J lost 2 bases, and 18 bases lay in between. The CDR3 sequence is 16 residues long. This chain's CDR3 is CASSDRRTGKQETQYF. The CDR3 DNA reads as TGTGCCAGCAGCGACAGGAGGACGGGGAAACAAGAGACCCAGTACTTC. The whole variable domain, remainder taken from reference TRBV11-2 and TRBJ2-5, is EAGVAQSPRYKIIEKRQSVAFWCNPISGHATLYWYQQILGQGPKLLIQFQNNGVVDDSQLPKDRFSAERLKGVDSTLKIQPAKLEDSAVYLCASSDRRTGKQETQYFGPGTRLLVL.

This sequence joins TRBV15 and TRBJ2-5, with D uncertain. CDR3 length: 13 amino acids. Trimming removed 3 bases from V and 5 bases from J, with 10 bases in between. Looked up from germline, CDR1 is LNHNV and CDR2 is YYDKDF (reference sequence). The CDR3: CATSSDPRETQYF. The CDR3 bases are TGTGCCACCAGCAGCGACCCACGGGAGACCCAGTACTTC. Based on the CDR3 plus reference TRBV15 and TRBJ2-5, the full variable domain is DAMVIQNPRYQVTQFGKPVTLSCSQTLNHNVMYWYQQKSSQAPKLLFHYYDKDFNNEADTPDNFQSRRPNTSFCFLDIRSPGLGDTAMYLCATSSDPRETQYFGPGTRLLVL.

CDR3 DNA sequence: TGTGCCAGCAGCGGGGACATCCCGACGGGGAGGAACACTGAAGCTTTCTTT. Protein: CASSGDIPTGRNTEAFF. J is TRBJ1-1 and V is TRBV5-6; TRBD1 is a possible D gene (6 bases). V dropped 4 bases and J dropped 1 base, with 20 bases sitting between them. The germline gives CDR1 SGHDT, CDR2 YYEEEE. This CDR3 contains 17 residues. Together with reference TRBV5-6 and TRBJ1-1, the CDR3 gives the full variable domain: DAGVTQSPTHLIKTRGQQVTLRCSPKSGHDTVSWYQQALGQGPQFIFQYYEEEERQRGNFPDRFSGHQFPNYSSELNVNALLLGDSALYLCASSGDIPTGRNTEAFFGQGTRLTVV.

This sequence joins TRBV7-9 and TRBJ2-7; 9 bases agree with TRBD1. The CDR3 has 12 residues. J lost 6 bases, V lost 4 bases, and 1 base had no gene match. Germline CDR1 reads SEHNR; CDR2 reads FQNEAQ (reference sequence). Here the CDR3 DNA reads TGTGCCAGCAGCTGGGGACAGGGCGAGCAGTACTTC. The encoded protein is CASSWGQGEQYF.

The chain links TRBV6-5 to TRBJ2-2, with a weak D call TRBD1 (7 bases). Trimming took 6 bases from V and 1 from J, leaving 12 bases between them. The CDR3 runs to 15 residues. Germline V gives CDR1 MNHEY, CDR2 SVGAGI. The CDR3 DNA sequence: TGTGCCAGCAGGCGACAGGGAGGGAACACCGGGGAGCTGTTTTTT. Translating it yields CASRRQGGNTGELFF.